These 24 T cell receptor beta chains came from one sample sequenced in a study of shared clonotypes between healthy human individuals. Method: immunoSEQ multiplex PCR; TCRdb's copy keeps in-frame clones and lacks some. The data contain 900,000 to 1,200,000 clones, 75% to 85% of them singletons. The sample comprised memory CD4+ T cells from PBMCs. Subset defined: CD45RA-negative fraction. The receptors were gathered from a man between 18 and 35 years old in good health. Some clones in this sample may be carry-over from other donors' samples.

This clone was observed a few times. J is TRBJ1-1 and V is TRBV7-3; D remains ambiguous. V lost 2 bases and J 3 bases, leaving 7 bases between the germline ends. Germline V gene lookup returns CDR1 SGHTA and CDR2 FQGTGA. This CDR3 has 13 residues. The CDR3 DNA reads as TGTGCCAGCAGCTTATTTTCGCACACTGAAGCTTTCTTT. Amino acids: CASSLFSHTEAFF.

Concerning this clone itself: This sequence may be a read error, since a much larger clone differs from it by one base. The V call is TRBV5-6, the J call TRBJ2-4; TRBD2 might be the D (6 bases). CDR1 is SGHDT, CDR2 YYEEEE, per germline. The CDR3 runs to 16 residues. CDR3 in amino acids: CASSAGSVVAKSIQYF. DNA for the CDR3: TGTGCCAGCAGCGCGGGATCGGTAGTGGCCAAAAGCATTCAGTACTTC.

This clone was counted ten times or more. This sequence joins TRBV28 and TRBJ1-5; D may be TRBD1 (5 bases). V lost 7 bases to trimming and J lost 4 bases, with 29 bases between them. CDR1 is MDHEN and CDR2 is SYDVKM in the germline V gene. The CDR3 sequence is 19 residues long. DNA for the CDR3: TGTGCCAGCATCCCGACCCCTGGGACGGCTTCTTCGGCGAATCAGCCCCAGCATTTT. As protein: CASIPTPGTASSANQPQHF.

CDR3: CSGESGRPYNEQFF. The CDR3 region has the DNA TGCAGCGGAGAAAGCGGGAGACCCTACAATGAGCAGTTCTTC. The chain couples TRBV29-1 to TRBJ2-1; 8 nucleotides agree with TRBD2. The CDR3 consists of 14 residues. Germline values: CDR1 SQVTM, CDR2 ANQGSEA. V was pared by 7 bases and J by 2 bases, with 7 bases of the junction left unmatched.

Points on this clone: Other DNA sequences within the sample encode an identical CDR3. The V call is TRBV7-2, the J call TRBJ1-2; D perhaps matches TRBD1 (5 bases). The V and J ends lost 1 base and 0 bases respectively, with 6 bases between them. Germline loops: CDR1 SGHTA, CDR2 FQGNSA. The CDR3 is 14 residues long. The CDR3 region is CASSLGGANYGYTF. As DNA, the CDR3 is TGTGCCAGCAGCTTAGGGGGCGCTAACTATGGCTACACCTTC.

A few counts support this clone. The V gene is TRBV2, the J gene TRBJ1-1; D is unclear. Trimming removed 8 bases at V and 5 bases at J, with 12 bases between. Germline values: CDR1 SNHLY, CDR2 FYNNEI. The CDR3 extends over 12 amino acids. CDR3 coding DNA: TGTGCCAGCGCTGACGCCTTGACTGAAGCTTTCTTT. Its translation is CASADALTEAFF.

The chain uses TRBV27 and TRBJ2-1, with D uncertain. The germline gives CDR1 MNHEY, CDR2 SMNVEV (reference sequence). The V end was cut by 10 bases, the J end by 0 bases, with 13 bases between. This CDR3 comprises 14 residues. The CDR3 sequence is CATARWTSYNEQFF. The CDR3 DNA reads as TGTGCCACCGCTCGCTGGACCTCCTACAATGAGCAGTTCTTC.

V gene TRBV27 combines with J gene TRBJ2-7; D is perhaps TRBD1 or TRBD2 (7 bases each). Germline CDR1 is MNHEY and CDR2 is SMNVEV (reference sequence). The V and J ends lost 7 bases and 7 bases respectively, with 17 bases between them. The CDR3 contains 13 residues. The CDR3 loop is CASMRMQGGEQYF. The CDR3 bases are TGTGCCAGCATGAGGATGCAGGGGGGGGAGCAGTACTTC.

The V gene is TRBV7-2, the J gene TRBJ2-1; maybe TRBD2 (6 bases). Germline CDR1 reads SGHTA; CDR2 reads FQGNSA. Deletions cut 2 bases from V and 9 bases from J, with 20 bases between. The CDR3 length is 16 residues. Written as DNA, the CDR3 is TGTGCCAGCAGCTTACCTCGGGAGCTTGTGGGGGGTGAGCAGTTCTTC. The encoded protein is CASSLPRELVGGEQFF.

The chain is built from TRBV10-3 and TRBJ1-1, with 9 bases identical to TRBD1. The ends lost 8 bases at V and 1 base at J; junction bases unmatched: 5. This CDR3 region has 14 residues. The germline V gene has CDR1 ENHRY and CDR2 SYGVKD. DNA for the CDR3: TGTGCCATCCGACAGGGGGTGGGGAACACTGAAGCTTTCTTT. Encoded protein: CAIRQGVGNTEAFF.

The chain couples TRBV5-4 to TRBJ2-2, with a weak D call TRBD1 (6 bases). Germline V gene sequence: CDR1 SGHNT, CDR2 YYREEE (reference sequence). The germline V and J ends were trimmed by 10 bases and 4 bases, with 17 bases remaining between them. This CDR3 has 14 amino acids. DNA of the CDR3: TGTGCCTCTAATAGGGCAGGGGTCACCGGGGAGCTGTTTTTT. It encodes CASNRAGVTGELFF.

The CDR3 region is CASSGTPGSYEQYF. In DNA form, the CDR3 reads TGTGCCAGCTCCGGGACCCCGGGTTCCTACGAGCAGTACTTC. The chain has TRBV2 and TRBJ2-7; D is possibly TRBD1 or TRBD2 (5 bases each). Trimming shortened V by 8 bases and J by 1 base, and 15 bases separated the two germline ends. Germline V gives CDR1 SNHLY, CDR2 FYNNEI. CDR3 length: 14 amino acids.

J is TRBJ2-7 and V is TRBV2; D is undetermined. V lost 6 bases and J lost 0, with 15 bases in between. CDR1 is SNHLY and CDR2 is FYNNEI in the germline V gene. The CDR3 totals 15 residues. The CDR3 region is CASSQGRKSSYEQYF. The CDR3, as DNA: TGTGCCAGCAGCCAAGGACGGAAGAGCTCCTACGAGCAGTACTTC.

J is TRBJ1-1 and V is TRBV6-6; tentatively, D is TRBD1 (6 bases). Germline CDR1 MNHNY, CDR2 SVGAGI (reference sequence). CDR3 length equals 13 residues. The V gene lost 6 bases and the J gene lost 11 bases, with 19 bases spanning the gap. The CDR3 here is CASSPIYRVRAFF. The CDR3 DNA is TGTGCCAGCAGCCCCATATACAGGGTGAGGGCTTTCTTT.

The chain joins TRBV7-2 to TRBJ2-1; 7 nucleotides match TRBD2. This CDR3 has 18 amino acids. V dropped 6 bases and J dropped 0; count of bases not matched to a gene: 14. In germline, CDR1 is SGHTA, CDR2 FQGNSA. The DNA of the CDR3 is TGTGCCAGCAGGCGATACGCTAGCGGTCTTAGCTCCTACAATGAGCAGTTCTTC. Translated, it gives CASRRYASGLSSYNEQFF.

The J gene is TRBJ1-2, the V gene TRBV27, with 7 positions matching TRBD1. Germline values: CDR1 MNHEY, CDR2 SMNVEV (reference sequence). V lost 1 base and J lost 1; bases outside the gene matches: 6. This CDR3 has 16 residues. The CDR3: CASSLWAAGGNYGYTF. In DNA form, the CDR3 reads TGTGCCAGCAGTTTATGGGCGGCAGGGGGTAACTATGGCTACACCTTC.

This clone was detected many times. The J gene is TRBJ2-3, the V gene TRBV2; 10 bases line up with TRBD1. The ends lost 6 bases at V and 7 bases at J; junction bases unmatched: 4. Germline V gene data show CDR1 as SNHLY and CDR2 as FYNNEI. CDR3 size: 13 residues. The CDR3 reads CASRRDRGNTQYF. CDR3 nucleotides: TGTGCCAGCAGGCGGGACAGGGGAAATACGCAGTATTTT.

This clone was recorded at least ten times. CDR3 sequence: CASSKAGQVLSYEQYF. The CDR3 DNA reads as TGTGCCAGCAGCAAGGCGGGACAGGTTCTATCCTACGAGCAGTACTTC. The rearrangement links TRBV5-4 to TRBJ2-7; TRBD1 matches 8 bases. The germline CDR1 and CDR2 sequences are SGHNT and YYREEE (reference sequence). Unmatched junction bases numbered 10, after V lost 4 bases and J lost 1 base. CDR3 size: 16 residues.

The chain combines TRBV7-9 with TRBJ2-3; D tentatively reads TRBD1 or TRBD2 (5 bases each). V was clipped by 1 base and J by 4 bases, with 21 bases between them. The CDR3 has 18 amino acids. Germline CDR1 SEHNR, CDR2 FQNEAQ (reference sequence). The CDR3 nucleotides are TGTGCCAGCAGCTTAGAGGCCCCTAGTTCCGGGACCCCAGATACGCAGTATTTT. Residues: CASSLEAPSSGTPDTQYF.

The chain couples TRBV5-6 to TRBJ2-5; a possible D gene is TRBD1 (6 bases). The CDR3 contains 14 residues. Germline V CDR1 and CDR2: SGHDT, YYEEEE. Trimming removed 0 bases from V and 8 bases from J, with 14 bases in between. The CDR3 here is CASSLGPGHQTQYF. CDR3 coding DNA: TGTGCCAGCAGCTTGGGGCCGGGACACCAAACCCAGTACTTC.

The chain uses TRBV6-5 and TRBJ2-1, with D possibly TRBD2 on 5 matching bases. Trimming cost V 6 bases and J 6 bases, with 21 bases left between them. This CDR3 region has 16 residues. In germline, CDR1 is MNHEY, CDR2 SVGAGI. CDR3 DNA sequence: TGTGCCAGCAGATACACCCCGATCGGGGAGACCAATGAGCAGTTCTTC. Amino acids: CASRYTPIGETNEQFF.

This rearrangement joins TRBV4-3 to TRBJ1-6; D ambiguous. Germline CDR1 LGHNA, CDR2 YSLEER. V lost 1 base and J lost 7, with 5 bases in between. CDR3 length equals 13 residues. The DNA of the CDR3 is TGCGCCAGCAGCCAAGCGGCCAATTCACCCCTCCACTTT. The encoded protein is CASSQAANSPLHF.

The chain employs TRBV18 and TRBJ2-5; D is uncertain. Trimming took 3 bases from V and 1 from J, leaving 6 bases between them. This CDR3 has 13 amino acids. CDR1 is KGHSH, CDR2 LQKENI, per germline. The CDR3 loop reads CASSPWSQETQYF. The DNA of the CDR3 is TGTGCCAGCTCACCTTGGAGCCAAGAGACCCAGTACTTC.

This clone was recorded many times. CDR3 sequence (DNA): TGTGCCAGCAGTGGGGGACTACCCACAAGCGGGCAGTTCTTC. This sequence encodes CASSGGLPTSGQFF. The chain has TRBV6-1 and TRBJ2-1, with TRBD2 identical over 7 bases. The germline gives CDR1 MNHNS, CDR2 SASEGT. Trimming removed 4 bases from V and 12 bases from J; junction bases left unmatched: 12. CDR3 length: 14 amino acids.